Here is one TCR beta chain with its context. What this receptor recognizes is not known. Per-base quality was not reported, and no clone a single base away is much larger than it. The method behind the library was the immunoSEQ multiplex PCR assay. The study's processing was this. To diagnose cytomegalovirus status from the catalog of TCR beta chain sequences, a statistical classification framework was built. As stored in TCRdb, this immuneACCESS dataset retains in-frame rearrangements with V and J assigned. A fraction of the clones does not appear; measured against another copy, unresolved V genes explain less than half of the discrepancy, and the remainder lacks a known reason. The DNA gave D and trimming, while V, J and clone size come from that table. The sample table shows about 180,000 clones, and less than 85% are seen once. 15% to 20% of the sample is held by the ten biggest clonotypes. This entry is derived from a study of cytomegalovirus exposure and HLA in healthy donors (dated by TCRdb to the late 2010s). About the study as a whole: A later analysis indicated that the roughly 120 validation repertoires were generated on the platform also employed for the roughly 650 repertoires of the first cohort. The study aimed to test whether cataloging public T cell receptors could reveal signatures of past pathogen exposure. In addition to the first cohort of 666 subjects, a separate validation cohort of 130 or so different subjects was used. High-throughput TCR immunosequencing, statistical association of individual TCRs with disease status, and machine learning were combined to predict cytomegalovirus infection status.

The donors belonged to the validation cohort of around 120 subjects, which was separate from the roughly 680-subject first cohort. Via the germline V gene, CDR1 is MDHEN and CDR2 SYDVKM. Taken from cysteine to phenylalanine, the CDR3 has 19 residues. Just the 57-base CDR3 DNA is kept, in frame starting at base 1. Trimming accounts for 2 bases at V and 0 bases at J, while the number of junction bases matched to no gene is 14. What the work shows at the level of the full study, not this receptor alone: In vitro tests confirmed that three of the cytomegalovirus-associated TCR beta chains recognize cytomegalovirus antigens. The study listed 164 TCR beta chains as associated with cytomegalovirus. All 120 or so repertoires were used to score co-occurrence in the validation cohort in a later analysis, because that analysis had no HLA typing for the cohort. The authors suggested that the approach could potentially be extended to other disease states and immunological phenotypes. In a later analysis, TCRs clustered in the first cohort were found to also tend to co-occur in the roughly 120 validation repertoires, with approximately 93% of cluster scores above 0. Most TCR sequences were observed very rarely across donors, whereas some public TCRs were present in many individuals. The classifier was reported to diagnose cytomegalovirus status with high specificity and sensitivity in both the original cohort and the validation cohort.

In this chain, TRBV28 is recombined with TRBJ2-3, and TRBD2 aligns with 7 junction nucleotides. The clonotype comes from a man aged 18 to 35 in good health and CMV-seropositive. Sequencing was done on a sample of PBMCs. The DNA is TGTGCCAGCAGTTTAACACGTCCGGTCCTAGCGGCTAGCACAGATACGCAGTATTTT. Its amino acids are CASSLTRPVLAASTDTQYF.